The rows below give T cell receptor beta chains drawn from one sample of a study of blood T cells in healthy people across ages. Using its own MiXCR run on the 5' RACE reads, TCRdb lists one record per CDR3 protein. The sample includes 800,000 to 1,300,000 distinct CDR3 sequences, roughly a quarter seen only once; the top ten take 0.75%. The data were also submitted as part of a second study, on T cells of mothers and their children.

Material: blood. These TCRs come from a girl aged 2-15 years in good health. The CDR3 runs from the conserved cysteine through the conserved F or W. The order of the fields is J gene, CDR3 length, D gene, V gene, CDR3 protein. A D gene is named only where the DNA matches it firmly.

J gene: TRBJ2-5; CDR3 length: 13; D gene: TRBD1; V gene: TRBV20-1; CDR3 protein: CSPSTLGGYEQHF
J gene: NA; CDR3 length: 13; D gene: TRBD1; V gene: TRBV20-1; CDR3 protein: CNANRDSAYEQYF
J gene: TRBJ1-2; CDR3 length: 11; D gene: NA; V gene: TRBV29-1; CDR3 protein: CSGGSSYGYTF
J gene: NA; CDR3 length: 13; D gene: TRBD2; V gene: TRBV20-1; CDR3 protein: CSASPIAGVKQFF
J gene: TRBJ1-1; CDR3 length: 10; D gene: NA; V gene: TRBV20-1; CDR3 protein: CSASPTEAFF
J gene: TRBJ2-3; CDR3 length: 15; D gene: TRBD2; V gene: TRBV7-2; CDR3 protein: CASSTTGGSGDTQYF
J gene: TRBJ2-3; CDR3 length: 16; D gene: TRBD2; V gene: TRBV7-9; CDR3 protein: CASSLSGGGRADTQYF
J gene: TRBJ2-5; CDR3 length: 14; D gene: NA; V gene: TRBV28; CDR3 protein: CASSLQAVQETQYF
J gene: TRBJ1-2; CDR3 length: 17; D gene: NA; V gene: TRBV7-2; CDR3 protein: CASSTRGLPTDIYGYTF
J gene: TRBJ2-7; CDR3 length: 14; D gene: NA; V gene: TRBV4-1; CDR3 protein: CASSREGDTYEQYF
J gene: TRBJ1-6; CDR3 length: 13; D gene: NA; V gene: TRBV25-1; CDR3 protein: CASSELLGSPLHF
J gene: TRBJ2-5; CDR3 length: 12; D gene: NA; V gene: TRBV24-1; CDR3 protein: CATSANGETQYF
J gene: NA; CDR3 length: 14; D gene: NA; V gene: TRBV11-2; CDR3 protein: CASSLTGHVNEQFF
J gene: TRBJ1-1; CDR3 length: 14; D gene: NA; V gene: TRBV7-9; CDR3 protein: CASSLGAESAEAFF
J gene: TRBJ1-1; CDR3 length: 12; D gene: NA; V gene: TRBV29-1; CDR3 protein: CSVVGQNTEAFF
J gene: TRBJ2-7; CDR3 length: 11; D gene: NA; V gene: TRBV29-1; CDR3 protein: CSVEWGYEQYF
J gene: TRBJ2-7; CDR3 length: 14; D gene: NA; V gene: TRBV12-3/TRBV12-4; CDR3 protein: CASSLEQHSYEQYF
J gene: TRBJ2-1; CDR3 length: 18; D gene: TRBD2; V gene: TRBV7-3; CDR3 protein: CASSSEGLAGGLGNEQFF